This TCR beta chain was recorded in a study of blood T cell repertoires in COVID-19. The overall study: There were acute and convalescent COVID-19 samples, and they came from the United States, Italy and Spain. The cDNA or gDNA used as material had been derived from T cells, B-cell-depleted T cells, or PBMCs.

The CDR3 runs 14 residues. Germline V gene sequence: CDR1 SQVTM, CDR2 ANQGSEA. Trimming removed 4 bases from V and 2 bases from J; junction bases left unmatched: 4. Authors' data handling: Cell counts per sample came from amplifying reference gene primers. Clones were read by immunoSEQ multiplex PCR, and TCRdb kept only the in-frame ones, dropping some. V, J and clone size are taken as reported in that table, and D and trimming were inferred from the DNA itself. The sample records 35,000 to 55,000 clones, 55% to 75% being singletons. This clone was seen a few times. Sample: peripheral blood. This sequence originates from an older man with acute or convalescent COVID-19. The chain couples TRBV29-1 to TRBJ1-5, with 8 bases that match TRBD1. As DNA, the CDR3 is TGCAGCGTTGGCGGACAGGGAGGCAATCAGCCCCAGCATTTT. Its translation is CSVGGQGGNQPQHF.